This T cell receptor (beta chain) was identified during a study of PD-1 blockade in classical Hodgkin lymphoma. Sequenced by immunoSEQ multiplex PCR; TCRdb stores in-frame clones only, minus some. The sample comprises 40,000 to 65,000 clones, roughly 80% of which are singletons, and roughly 15% rests with the top ten. Autologous stem cell transplantation was followed by relapse in every patient, and brentuximab vedotin exposure varied. V dropped 7 bases and J dropped 6 bases, with 18 bases sitting between them. Per germline, CDR1 MNHEY and CDR2 SVGAGI. This CDR3 has 14 amino acids. This chain uses TRBV6-5 with TRBJ2-5, with a weak D call TRBD2 (5 bases). The source material was peripheral blood mononuclear cells (PBMCs), sampled at baseline. The TCR originated in a human donor with classical Hodgkin lymphoma. This chain's CDR3 is CASTPDTRVQTQYF. In DNA, the CDR3 is TGTGCCAGCACCCCCGACACGAGGGTCCAGACCCAGTACTTC.